This T cell receptor beta chain comes out of a study of beta chain features in type 1 diabetes. Study context: The samples had approximately 110 million sorted cells examined in all.

Whole-study results and caveats: When VDJ junctions were examined, type 1 diabetes patients showed fewer insertions and more deletions. Moderately but significantly shorter TCRB CDR3s were found in Type 1 diabetes patients in all four CD4+ subsets.

This clone was seen more than once but under ten times. Its antigen remains unidentified. Cells sorted by CD45RO/CCR7/CD25/CD127/CD95/CD27 comprised CD4+ naive, central memory, regulatory and stem cell-like memory cells. Trimming at V came to 4 bases and at J to 5 bases, leaving 9 bases not matched to a gene. Per germline, CDR1 SGHRS and CDR2 YFSETQ. The CDR3 covers 15 residues. The investigators reverse transcribed all of the isolated RNA, so they sequenced expressed TCRB transcripts. Average reads for naive, central memory and regulatory T cell samples were about 3.57 million. The repertoire was sequenced with immunoSEQ multiplex PCR; TCRdb's copy has only in-frame clones and lacks some. The data hold approximately 260,000 clones, with about a fifth observed a single time.

The source is a woman between 40 and 50 years old with type 1 diabetes. Sequencing used naive CD4+ T cells from blood. The V call is TRBV5-1, the J call TRBJ2-5; 9 positions match TRBD1. Here the CDR3 DNA reads TGCGCCAGCAGCCCTCACAGGGGGCCCTCTGAGACCCAGTACTTC. This sequence encodes CASSPHRGPSETQYF.